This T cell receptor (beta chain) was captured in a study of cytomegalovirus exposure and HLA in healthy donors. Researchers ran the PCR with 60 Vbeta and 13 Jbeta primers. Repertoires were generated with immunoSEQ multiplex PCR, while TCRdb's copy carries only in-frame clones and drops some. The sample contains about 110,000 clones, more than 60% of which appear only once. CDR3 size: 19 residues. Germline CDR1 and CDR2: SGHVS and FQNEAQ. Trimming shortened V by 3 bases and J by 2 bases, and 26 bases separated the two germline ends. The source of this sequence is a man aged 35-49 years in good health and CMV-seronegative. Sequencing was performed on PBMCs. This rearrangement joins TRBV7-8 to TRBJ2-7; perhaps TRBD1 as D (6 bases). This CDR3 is CASSFSGTYDGAETYEQYF. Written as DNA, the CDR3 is TGTGCCAGCAGCTTCAGTGGGACATACGACGGTGCGGAAACCTACGAGCAGTACTTC.